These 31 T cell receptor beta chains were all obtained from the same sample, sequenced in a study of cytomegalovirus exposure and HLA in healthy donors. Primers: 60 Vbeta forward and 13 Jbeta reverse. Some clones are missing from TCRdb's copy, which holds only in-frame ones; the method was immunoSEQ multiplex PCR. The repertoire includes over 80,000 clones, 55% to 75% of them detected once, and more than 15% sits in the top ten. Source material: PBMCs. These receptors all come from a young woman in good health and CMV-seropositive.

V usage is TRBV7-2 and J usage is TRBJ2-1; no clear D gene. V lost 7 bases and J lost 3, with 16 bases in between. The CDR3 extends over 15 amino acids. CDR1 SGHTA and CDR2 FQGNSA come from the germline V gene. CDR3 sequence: CASNLAFFGYNEQFF. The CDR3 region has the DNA TGTGCCAGCAACCTTGCCTTCTTCGGCTACAATGAGCAGTTCTTC.

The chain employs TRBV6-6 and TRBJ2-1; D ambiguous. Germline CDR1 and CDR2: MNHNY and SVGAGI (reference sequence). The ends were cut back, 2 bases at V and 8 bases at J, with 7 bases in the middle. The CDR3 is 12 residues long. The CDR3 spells CASSYVRDEQFF. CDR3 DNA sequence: TGTGCCAGCAGTTACGTTCGAGATGAGCAGTTCTTC.

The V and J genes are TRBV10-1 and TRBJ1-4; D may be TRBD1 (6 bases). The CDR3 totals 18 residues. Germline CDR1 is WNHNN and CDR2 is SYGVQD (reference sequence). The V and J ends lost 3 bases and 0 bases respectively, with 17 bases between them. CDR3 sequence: CASSDISRQASTNEKLFF. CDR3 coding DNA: TGCGCCAGCAGTGATATTAGCCGACAGGCGTCAACTAATGAAAAACTGTTTTTT.

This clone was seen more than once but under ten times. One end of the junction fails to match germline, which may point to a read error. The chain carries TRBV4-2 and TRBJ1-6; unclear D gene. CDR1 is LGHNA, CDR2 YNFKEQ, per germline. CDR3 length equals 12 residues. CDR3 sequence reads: CASSQDKSPLHF. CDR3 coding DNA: TGTGCCAGCAGCCAAGATAAATCACCCCTCCACTTT.

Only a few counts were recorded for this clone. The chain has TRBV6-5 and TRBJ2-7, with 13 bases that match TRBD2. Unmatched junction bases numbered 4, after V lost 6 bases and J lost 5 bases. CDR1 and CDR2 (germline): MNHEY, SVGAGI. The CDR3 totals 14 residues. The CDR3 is CASSRLAGGHEQYF. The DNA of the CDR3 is TGTGCCAGCAGCCGACTAGCGGGAGGCCACGAGCAGTACTTC.

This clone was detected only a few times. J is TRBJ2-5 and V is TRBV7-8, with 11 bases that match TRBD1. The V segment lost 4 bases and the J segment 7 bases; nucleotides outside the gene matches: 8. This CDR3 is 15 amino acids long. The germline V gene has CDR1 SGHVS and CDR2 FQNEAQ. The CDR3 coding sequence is TGTGCCAGCAGCTGGGACAGGGGGGAGTGGGGGACCCAGTACTTC. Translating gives CASSWDRGEWGTQYF. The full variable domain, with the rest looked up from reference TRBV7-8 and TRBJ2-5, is GAGVSQSPRYKVAKRGQDVALRCDPISGHVSLFWYQQALGQGPEFLTYFQNEAQLDKSGLPSDRFFAERPEGSVSTLKIQRTQQEDSAVYLCASSWDRGEWGTQYFGPGTRLLVL.

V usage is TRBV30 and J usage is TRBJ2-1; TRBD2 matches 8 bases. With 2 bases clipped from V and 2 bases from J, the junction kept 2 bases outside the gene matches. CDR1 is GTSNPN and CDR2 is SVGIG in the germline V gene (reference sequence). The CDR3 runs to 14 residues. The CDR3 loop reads CAWSTSGTYNEQFF. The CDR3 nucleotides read TGTGCCTGGAGTACTAGCGGAACCTACAATGAGCAGTTCTTC.

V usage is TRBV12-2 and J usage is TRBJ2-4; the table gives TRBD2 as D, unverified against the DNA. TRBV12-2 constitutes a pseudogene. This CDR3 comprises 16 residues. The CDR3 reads CASRLGAALAKNIQYF. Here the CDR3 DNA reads TGTGCAAGTCGCTTAGGAGCGGCCCTAGCCAAAAACATTCAGTACTTC.

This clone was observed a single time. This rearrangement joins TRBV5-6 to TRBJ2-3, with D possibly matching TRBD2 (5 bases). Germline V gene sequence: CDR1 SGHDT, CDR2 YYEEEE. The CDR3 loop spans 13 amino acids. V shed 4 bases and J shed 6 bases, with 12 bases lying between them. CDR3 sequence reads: CASSLRGVDTQYF. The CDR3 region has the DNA TGTGCCAGCAGCCTCCGGGGTGTGGATACGCAGTATTTT.

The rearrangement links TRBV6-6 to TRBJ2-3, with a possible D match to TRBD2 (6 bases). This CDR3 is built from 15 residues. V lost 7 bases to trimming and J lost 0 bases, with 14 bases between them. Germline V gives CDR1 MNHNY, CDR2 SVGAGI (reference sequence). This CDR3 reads CASKFSGTSTDTQYF. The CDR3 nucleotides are TGTGCCAGCAAATTCTCGGGGACTAGCACAGATACGCAGTATTTT.

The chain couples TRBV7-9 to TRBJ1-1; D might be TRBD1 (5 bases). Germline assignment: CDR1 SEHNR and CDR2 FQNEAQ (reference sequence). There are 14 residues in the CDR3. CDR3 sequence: CVSGAATAFTEAFF. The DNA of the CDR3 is TGTGTCTCTGGGGCGGCAACCGCATTCACTGAAGCTTTCTTT.

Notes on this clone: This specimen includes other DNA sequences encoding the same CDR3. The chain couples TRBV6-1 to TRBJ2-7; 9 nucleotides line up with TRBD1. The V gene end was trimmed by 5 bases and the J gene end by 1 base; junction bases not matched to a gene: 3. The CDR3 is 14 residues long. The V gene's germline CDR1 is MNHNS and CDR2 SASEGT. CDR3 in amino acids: CASSRQGGSYEQYF. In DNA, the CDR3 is TGTGCCAGCAGTAGACAGGGGGGGTCCTACGAGCAGTACTTC.

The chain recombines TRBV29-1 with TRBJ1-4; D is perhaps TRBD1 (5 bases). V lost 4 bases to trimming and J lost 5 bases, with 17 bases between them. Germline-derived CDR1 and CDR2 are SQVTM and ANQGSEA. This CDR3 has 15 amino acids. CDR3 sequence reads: CSVGQGKRENEKLFF. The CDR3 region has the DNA TGCAGCGTTGGGCAGGGAAAAAGGGAAAATGAAAAACTGTTTTTT.

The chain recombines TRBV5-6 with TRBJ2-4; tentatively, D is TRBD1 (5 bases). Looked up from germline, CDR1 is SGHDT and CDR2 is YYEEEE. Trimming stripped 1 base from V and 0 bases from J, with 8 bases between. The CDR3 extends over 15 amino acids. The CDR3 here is CASSLLGEAKNIQYF. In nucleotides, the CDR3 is TGTGCCAGCAGCTTGTTAGGGGAAGCCAAAAACATTCAGTACTTC.

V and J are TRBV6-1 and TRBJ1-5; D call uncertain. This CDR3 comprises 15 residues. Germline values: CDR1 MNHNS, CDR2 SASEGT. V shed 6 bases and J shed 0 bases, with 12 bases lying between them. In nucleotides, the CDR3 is TGTGCCAGCAGACGCGACTATTATAGCAATCAGCCCCAGCATTTT. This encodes CASRRDYYSNQPQHF.

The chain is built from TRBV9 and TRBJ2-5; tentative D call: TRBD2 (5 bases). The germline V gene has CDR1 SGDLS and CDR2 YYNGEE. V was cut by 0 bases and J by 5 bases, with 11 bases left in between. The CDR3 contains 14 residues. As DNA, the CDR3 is TGTGCCAGCAGCGTAGATGGGTCGGGGGAGACCCAGTACTTC. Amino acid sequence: CASSVDGSGETQYF.

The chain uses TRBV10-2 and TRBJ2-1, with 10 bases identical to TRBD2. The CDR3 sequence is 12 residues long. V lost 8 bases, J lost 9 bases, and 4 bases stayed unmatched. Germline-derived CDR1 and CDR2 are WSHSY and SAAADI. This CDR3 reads CASLKREGEQFF. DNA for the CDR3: TGCGCCAGCCTGAAGCGGGAGGGTGAGCAGTTCTTC.

Written as DNA, the CDR3 is TGCGCCAGCAGCTTGGGATCGAGCCGGACAGGAGACTCCTACGAGCAGTACTTC. The encoded protein is CASSLGSSRTGDSYEQYF. The chain combines TRBV5-1 with TRBJ2-7; 7 nucleotides align to TRBD1. The CDR3 sequence is 18 residues long. The ends lost 0 bases at V and 0 bases at J; junction bases unmatched: 12. CDR1 and CDR2 from the germline V gene are SGHRS and YFSETQ.

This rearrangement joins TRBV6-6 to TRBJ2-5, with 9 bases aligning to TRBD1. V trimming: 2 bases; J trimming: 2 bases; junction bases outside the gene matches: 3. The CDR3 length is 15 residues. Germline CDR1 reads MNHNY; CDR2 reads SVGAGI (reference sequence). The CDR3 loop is CASSYGTGFQETQYF. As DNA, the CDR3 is TGTGCCAGCAGTTACGGGACAGGGTTTCAAGAGACCCAGTACTTC.

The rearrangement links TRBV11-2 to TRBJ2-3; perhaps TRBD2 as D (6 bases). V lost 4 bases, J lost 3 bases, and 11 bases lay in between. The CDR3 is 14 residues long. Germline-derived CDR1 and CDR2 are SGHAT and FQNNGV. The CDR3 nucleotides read TGTGCCAGCAGCTGGCGGGGATTTACAGATACGCAGTATTTT. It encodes CASSWRGFTDTQYF.

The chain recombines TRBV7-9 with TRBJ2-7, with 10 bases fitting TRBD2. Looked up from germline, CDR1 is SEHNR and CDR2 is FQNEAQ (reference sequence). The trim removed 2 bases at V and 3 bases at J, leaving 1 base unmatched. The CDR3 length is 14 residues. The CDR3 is CASSLTSGNYEQYF. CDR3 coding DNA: TGTGCCAGCAGCTTAACTAGCGGGAACTACGAGCAGTACTTC.

The CDR3: CASSFGLAGGPGNEQFF. For the CDR3, the DNA is TGCGCCAGCAGCTTTGGACTAGCGGGAGGGCCGGGGAATGAGCAGTTCTTC. V is TRBV5-1 and J is TRBJ2-1; 15 nucleotides align to TRBD2. Germline V CDR1 and CDR2: SGHRS, YFSETQ. V dropped 2 bases and J dropped 7; count of bases not matched to a gene: 7. The CDR3 loop spans 17 amino acids.

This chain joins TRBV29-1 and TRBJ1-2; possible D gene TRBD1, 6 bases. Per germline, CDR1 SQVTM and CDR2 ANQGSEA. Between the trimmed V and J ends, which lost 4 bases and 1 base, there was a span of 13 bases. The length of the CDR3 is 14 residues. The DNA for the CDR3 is TGCAGCGTTGTAGATCAGGGGAGTAACTATGGCTACACCTTC. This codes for CSVVDQGSNYGYTF.

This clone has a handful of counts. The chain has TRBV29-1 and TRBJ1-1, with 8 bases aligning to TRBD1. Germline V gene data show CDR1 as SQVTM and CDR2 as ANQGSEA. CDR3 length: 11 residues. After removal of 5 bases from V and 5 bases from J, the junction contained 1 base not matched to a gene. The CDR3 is CSVWTGTEAFF. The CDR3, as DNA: TGCAGCGTTTGGACAGGGACTGAAGCTTTCTTT.

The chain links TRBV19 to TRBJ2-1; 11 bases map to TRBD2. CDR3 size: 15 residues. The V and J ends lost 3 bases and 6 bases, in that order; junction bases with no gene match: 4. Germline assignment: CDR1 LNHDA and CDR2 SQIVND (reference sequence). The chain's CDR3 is CASSISSGRSNEQFF. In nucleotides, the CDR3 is TGTGCCAGTAGTATCTCTAGCGGGAGGAGCAATGAGCAGTTCTTC. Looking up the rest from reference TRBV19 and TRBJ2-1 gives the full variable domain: DGGITQSPKYLFRKEGQNVTLSCEQNLNHDAMYWYRQDPGQGLRLIYYSQIVNDFQKGDIAEGYSVSREKKESFPLTVTSAQKNPTAFYLCASSISSGRSNEQFFGPGTRLTVL.

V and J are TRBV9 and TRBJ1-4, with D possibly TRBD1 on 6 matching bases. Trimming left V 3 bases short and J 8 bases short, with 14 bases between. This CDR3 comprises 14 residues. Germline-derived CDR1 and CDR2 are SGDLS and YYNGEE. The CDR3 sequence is CASSGDRFREKLFF. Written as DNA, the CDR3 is TGTGCCAGCAGCGGCGACAGGTTCCGGGAAAAACTGTTTTTT.

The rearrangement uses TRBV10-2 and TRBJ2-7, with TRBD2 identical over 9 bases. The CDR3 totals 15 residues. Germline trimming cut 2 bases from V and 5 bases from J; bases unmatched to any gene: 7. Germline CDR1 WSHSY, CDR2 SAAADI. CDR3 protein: CASSERVAGVNEQYF. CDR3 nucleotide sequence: TGCGCCAGCAGTGAGAGGGTAGCGGGAGTCAACGAGCAGTACTTC.

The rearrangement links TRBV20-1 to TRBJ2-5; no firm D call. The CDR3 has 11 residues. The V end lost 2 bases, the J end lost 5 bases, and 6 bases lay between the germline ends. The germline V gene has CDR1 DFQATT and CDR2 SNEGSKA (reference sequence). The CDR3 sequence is CSARLVETQYF. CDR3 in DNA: TGCAGTGCTAGACTAGTGGAGACCCAGTACTTC.

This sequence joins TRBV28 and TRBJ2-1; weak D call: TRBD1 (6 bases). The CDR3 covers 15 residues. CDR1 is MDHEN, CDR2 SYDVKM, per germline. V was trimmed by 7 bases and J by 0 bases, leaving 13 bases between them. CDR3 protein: CASKRTGSSYNEQFF. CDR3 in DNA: TGTGCCAGCAAACGTACAGGGAGCTCCTACAATGAGCAGTTCTTC.

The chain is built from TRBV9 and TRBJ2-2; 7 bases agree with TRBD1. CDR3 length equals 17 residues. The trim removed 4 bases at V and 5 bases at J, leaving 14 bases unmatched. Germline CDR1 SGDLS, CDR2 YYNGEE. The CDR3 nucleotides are TGTGCCAGCAGCCCCAGTCTTACGACAGGGAGAACCGGGGAGCTGTTTTTT. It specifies CASSPSLTTGRTGELFF.

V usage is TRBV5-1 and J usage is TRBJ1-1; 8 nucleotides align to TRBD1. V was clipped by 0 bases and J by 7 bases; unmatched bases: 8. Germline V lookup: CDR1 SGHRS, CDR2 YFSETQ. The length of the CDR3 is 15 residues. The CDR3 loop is CASSLEPGGPVEAFF. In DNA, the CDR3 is TGCGCCAGCAGCTTGGAACCAGGGGGCCCGGTTGAAGCTTTCTTT. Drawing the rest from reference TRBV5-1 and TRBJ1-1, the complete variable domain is KAGVTQTPRYLIKTRGQQVTLSCSPISGHRSVSWYQQTPGQGLQFLFEYFSETQRNKGNFPGRFSGRQFSNSRSEMNVSTLELGDSALYLCASSLEPGGPVEAFFGQGTRLTVV.